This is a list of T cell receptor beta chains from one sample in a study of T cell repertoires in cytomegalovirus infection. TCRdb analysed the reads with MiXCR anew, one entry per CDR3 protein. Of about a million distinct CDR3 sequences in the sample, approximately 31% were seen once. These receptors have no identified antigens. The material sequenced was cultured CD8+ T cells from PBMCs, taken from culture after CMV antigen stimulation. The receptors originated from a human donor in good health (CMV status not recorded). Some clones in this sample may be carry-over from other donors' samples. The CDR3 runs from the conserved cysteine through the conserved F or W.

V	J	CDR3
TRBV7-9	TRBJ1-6	CASSPGKGLVDNSPLHF
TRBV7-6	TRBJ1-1	CASSGDRGLGTEAFF
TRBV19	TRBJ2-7	CASSIATSYEQYF
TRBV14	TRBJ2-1	CASGSRAGQFF
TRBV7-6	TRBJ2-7	CASSLSPQGSYEQYF
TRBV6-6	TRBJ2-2	CASSYSPRGNTGELFF
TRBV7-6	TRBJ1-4	CASSRVATNEKLFF
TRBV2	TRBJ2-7	CASSDNPNIGEQYF
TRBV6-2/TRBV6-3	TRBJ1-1	CASSTRGEYTEAFF
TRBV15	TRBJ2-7	CATSRDRGQGAPYEQYF
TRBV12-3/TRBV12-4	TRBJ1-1	CASSLASPTEAFF
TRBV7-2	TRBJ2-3	CASSSGRRVDTQYF
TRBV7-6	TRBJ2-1	CVSIPGAASYYNEQFF
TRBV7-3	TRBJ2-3	CASSPQAAGLTDTQYF
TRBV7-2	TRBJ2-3	CASSSGLSSDTQYF
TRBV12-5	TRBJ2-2	CASGLVIGTNTGELFF
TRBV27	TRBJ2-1	CASSDREQLYNEQFF
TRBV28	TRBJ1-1	CASSPWDRGRGDEAFF
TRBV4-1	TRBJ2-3	CASSHSRSSSTDTQYF
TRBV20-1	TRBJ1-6	CSARDRQGAYNSSLHF
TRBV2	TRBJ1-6	CASSARTGGSYNSPLHF
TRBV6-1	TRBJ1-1	CASSFRRTDTEAFF
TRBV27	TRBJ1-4	CASSLFRANEKLFF
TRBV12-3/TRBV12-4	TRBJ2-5	CASSFDVVETQYF
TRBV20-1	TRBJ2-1	CSAQKPGTGTYNEQFF
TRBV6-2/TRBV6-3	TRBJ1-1	CASSYGGQEAFF
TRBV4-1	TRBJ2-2	CASSQWAGGEVGELFF
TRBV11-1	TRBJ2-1	CASPGGLYNEQFF
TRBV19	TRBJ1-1	CASRQGPLTEAFF
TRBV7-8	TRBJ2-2	CASSLGQSYSGELFF
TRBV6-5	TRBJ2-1	CASSRQGILVNEQFF
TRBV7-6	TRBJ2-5	CASSRGLQETQYF
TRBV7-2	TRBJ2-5	CASGGGQGLETQYF
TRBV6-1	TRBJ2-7	CASRDLDSRGPGYEQYF
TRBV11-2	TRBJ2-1	CASSPDSGFHSYNEQFF
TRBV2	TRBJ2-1	CASNPTYNEQFF
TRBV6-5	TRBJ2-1	CASSSQGLAGGLYNEQFF
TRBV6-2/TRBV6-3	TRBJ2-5	CASSYVGQQETQYF
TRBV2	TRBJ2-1	CASFGASGDLSYNEQFF
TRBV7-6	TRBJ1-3	CASSLGQGYGNTIYF
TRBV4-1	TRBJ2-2	CASSPTGLTGELFF